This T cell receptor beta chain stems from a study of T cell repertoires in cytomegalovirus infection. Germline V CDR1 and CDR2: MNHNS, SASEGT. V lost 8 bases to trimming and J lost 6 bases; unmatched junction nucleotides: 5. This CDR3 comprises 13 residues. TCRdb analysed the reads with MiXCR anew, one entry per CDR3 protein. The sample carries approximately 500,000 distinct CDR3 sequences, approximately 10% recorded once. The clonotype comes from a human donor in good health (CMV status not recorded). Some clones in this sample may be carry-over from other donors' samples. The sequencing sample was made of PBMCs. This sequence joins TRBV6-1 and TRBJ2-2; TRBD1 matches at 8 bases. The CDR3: CASRQGQAGELFF. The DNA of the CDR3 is TGTGCCAGCCGACAGGGACAGGCCGGGGAGCTGTTTTTT.